This TCR beta chain was profiled in a study of vaccination and CD4 T cells after COVID-19. Study results and caveats: When vaccine-specific clones from convalescent patients were examined, 304 of 307 were spike mono-reactive.

Treatment reported: approximately 9-day PBMC culture with coronavirus spike peptide pools or control peptides (ViraFEST assay). CDR1 and CDR2 (germline): ENHRY, SYGVKD. V dropped 0 bases and J dropped 2 bases, with 27 bases sitting between them. The CDR3 sequence is 21 residues long. Sequenced with the Oncomine TCR Beta short-read assay was DNA taken from cultured CD4+ T cells. TCRdb redid the calling of the PCR reads with MiXCR, one entry per CDR3 protein. The repertoire holds more than 12,000 distinct CDR3 sequences, with about 74% as singletons. Turning to this clonotype: Its antigen is as yet unknown.

Material: CD4+ T cells from blood, cultured in vitro. The receptor was isolated from a human donor who had recovered from COVID-19. The genes are TRBV10-3 and TRBJ2-3; D ambiguous. DNA for the CDR3: TGTGCCATCAGTGAGTCGAGTGGGTCTAGGGCCCTACGCCAGGCCACAGATACGCAGTATTTT. This encodes CAISESSGSRALRQATDTQYF.